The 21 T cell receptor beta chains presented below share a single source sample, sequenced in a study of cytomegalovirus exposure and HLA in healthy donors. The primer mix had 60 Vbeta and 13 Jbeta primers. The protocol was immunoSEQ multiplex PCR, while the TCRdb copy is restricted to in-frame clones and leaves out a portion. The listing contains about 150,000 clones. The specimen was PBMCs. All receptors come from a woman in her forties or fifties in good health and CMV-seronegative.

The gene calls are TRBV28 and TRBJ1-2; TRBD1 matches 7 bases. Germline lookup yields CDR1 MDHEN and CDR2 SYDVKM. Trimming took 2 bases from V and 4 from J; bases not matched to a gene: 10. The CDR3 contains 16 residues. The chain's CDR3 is CASSLVGRGLGYGYTF. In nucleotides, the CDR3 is TGTGCCAGCAGTTTAGTGGGCAGGGGGTTAGGCTATGGCTACACCTTC.

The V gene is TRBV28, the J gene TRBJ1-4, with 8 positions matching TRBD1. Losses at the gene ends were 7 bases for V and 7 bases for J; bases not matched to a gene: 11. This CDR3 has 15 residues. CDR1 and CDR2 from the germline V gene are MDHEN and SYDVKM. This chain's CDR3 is CASTLAGGLVEKLFF. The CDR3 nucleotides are TGTGCCAGCACCTTAGCAGGGGGCTTGGTTGAAAAACTGTTTTTT.

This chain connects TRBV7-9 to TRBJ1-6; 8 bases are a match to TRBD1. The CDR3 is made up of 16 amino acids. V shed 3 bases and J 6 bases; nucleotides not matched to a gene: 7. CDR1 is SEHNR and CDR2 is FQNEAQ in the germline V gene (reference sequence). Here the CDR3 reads CASSLVQGGTNSPLHF. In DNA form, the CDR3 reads TGTGCCAGCAGCTTGGTACAGGGGGGGACTAATTCACCCCTCCACTTT.

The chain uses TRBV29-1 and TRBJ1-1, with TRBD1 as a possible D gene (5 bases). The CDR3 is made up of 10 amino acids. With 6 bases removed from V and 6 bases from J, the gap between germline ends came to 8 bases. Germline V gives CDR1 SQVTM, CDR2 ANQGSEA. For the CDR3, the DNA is TGCAGCGTCCAGGGCTCTGAAGCTTTCTTT. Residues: CSVQGSEAFF.

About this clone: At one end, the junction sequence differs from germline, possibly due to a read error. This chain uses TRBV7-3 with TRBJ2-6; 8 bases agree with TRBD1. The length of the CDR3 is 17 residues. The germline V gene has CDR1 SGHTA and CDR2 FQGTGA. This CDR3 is CASSITDRVTGANVLTF. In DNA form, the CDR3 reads TGTGCCAGCAGCATAACGGACAGGGTAACCGGGGCCAACGTCCTGACTTTC.

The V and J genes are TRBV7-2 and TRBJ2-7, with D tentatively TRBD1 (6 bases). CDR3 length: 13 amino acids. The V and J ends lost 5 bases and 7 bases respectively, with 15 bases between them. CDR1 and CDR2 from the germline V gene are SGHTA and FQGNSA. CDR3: CASSHGTNLEQYF. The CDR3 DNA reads TGTGCCAGCAGCCACGGGACAAACCTTGAGCAGTACTTC.

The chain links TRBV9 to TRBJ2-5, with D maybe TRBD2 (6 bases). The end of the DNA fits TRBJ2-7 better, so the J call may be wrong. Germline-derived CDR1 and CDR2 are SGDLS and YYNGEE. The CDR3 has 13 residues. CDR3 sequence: CASSKGLSYEQYF. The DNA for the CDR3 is TGTGCCAGCAGTAAGGGACTTTCCTACGAGCAGTACTTC.

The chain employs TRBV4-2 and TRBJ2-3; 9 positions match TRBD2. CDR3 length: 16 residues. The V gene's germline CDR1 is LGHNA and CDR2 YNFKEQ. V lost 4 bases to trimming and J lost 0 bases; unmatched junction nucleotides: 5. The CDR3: CASSPRAGGSTDTQYF. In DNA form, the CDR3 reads TGTGCCAGCAGCCCGCGAGCGGGAGGAAGCACAGATACGCAGTATTTT.

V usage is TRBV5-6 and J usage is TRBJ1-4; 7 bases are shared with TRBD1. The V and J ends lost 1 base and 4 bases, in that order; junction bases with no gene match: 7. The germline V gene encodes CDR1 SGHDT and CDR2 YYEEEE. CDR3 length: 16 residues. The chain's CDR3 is CASSLKRGLVNEKLFF. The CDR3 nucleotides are TGTGCCAGCAGCTTGAAGAGGGGGCTAGTTAATGAAAAACTGTTTTTT.

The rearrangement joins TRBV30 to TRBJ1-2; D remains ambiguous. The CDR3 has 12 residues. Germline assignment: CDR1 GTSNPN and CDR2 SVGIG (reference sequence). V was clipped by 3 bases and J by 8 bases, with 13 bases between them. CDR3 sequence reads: CAWRDPAGGYTF. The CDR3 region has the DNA TGTGCCTGGAGGGACCCCGCGGGGGGCTACACCTTC.

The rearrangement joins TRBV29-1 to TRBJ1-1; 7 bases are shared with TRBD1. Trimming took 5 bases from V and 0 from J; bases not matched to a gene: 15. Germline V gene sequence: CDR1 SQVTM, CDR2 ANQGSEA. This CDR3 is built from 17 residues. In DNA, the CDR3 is TGCAGCGTTACAGAGAACCCGGGCAGGGGGATGAACACTGAAGCTTTCTTT. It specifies CSVTENPGRGMNTEAFF.

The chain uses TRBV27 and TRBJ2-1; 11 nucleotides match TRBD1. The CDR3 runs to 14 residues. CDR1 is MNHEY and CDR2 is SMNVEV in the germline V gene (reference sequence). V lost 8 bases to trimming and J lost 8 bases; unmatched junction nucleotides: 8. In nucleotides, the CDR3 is TGTGCCAGCCGGGACAGGGGGAGGGTTCATGAGCAGTTCTTC. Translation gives CASRDRGRVHEQFF.

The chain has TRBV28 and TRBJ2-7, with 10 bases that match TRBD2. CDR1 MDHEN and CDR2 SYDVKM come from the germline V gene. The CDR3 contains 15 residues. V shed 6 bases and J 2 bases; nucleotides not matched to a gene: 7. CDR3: CASSPGLAVTYEQYF. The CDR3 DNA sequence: TGTGCCAGCAGCCCCGGACTAGCGGTAACCTACGAGCAGTACTTC. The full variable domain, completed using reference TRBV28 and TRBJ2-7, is DVKVTQSSRYLVKRTGEKVFLECVQDMDHENMFWYRQDPGLGLRLIYFSYDVKMKEKGDIPEGYSVSREKKERFSLILESASTNQTSMYLCASSPGLAVTYEQYFGPGTRLTVT.

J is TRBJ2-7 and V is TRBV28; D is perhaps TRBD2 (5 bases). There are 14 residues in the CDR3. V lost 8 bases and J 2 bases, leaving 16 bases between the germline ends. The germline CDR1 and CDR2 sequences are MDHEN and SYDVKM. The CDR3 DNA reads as TGTGCCAGCCCCAAGCGGAAAAGCGCCTACGAGCAGTACTTC. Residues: CASPKRKSAYEQYF.

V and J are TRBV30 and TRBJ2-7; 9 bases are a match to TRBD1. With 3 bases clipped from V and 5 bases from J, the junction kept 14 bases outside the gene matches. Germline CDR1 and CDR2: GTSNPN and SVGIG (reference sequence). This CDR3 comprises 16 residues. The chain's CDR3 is CAWRSPLDRGIHEQYF. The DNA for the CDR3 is TGTGCCTGGAGAAGCCCATTGGACAGGGGTATCCACGAGCAGTACTTC.

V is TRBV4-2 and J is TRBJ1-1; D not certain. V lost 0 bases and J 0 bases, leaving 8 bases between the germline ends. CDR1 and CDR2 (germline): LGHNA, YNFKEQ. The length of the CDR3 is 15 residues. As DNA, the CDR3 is TGTGCCAGCAGCCAAGAGGAGGTGATGAACACTGAAGCTTTCTTT. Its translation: CASSQEEVMNTEAFF.

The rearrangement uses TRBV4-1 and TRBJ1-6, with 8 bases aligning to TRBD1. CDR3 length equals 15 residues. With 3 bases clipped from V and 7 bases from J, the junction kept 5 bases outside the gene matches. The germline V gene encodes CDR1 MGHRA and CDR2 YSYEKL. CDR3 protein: CASSHGQGKNSPLHF. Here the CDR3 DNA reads TGCGCCAGCAGCCATGGACAGGGAAAGAATTCACCCCTCCACTTT.

Here the CDR3 DNA reads TGTGCCAGTAGTATAGAGGGGACTAGCGCAGATACGCAGTATTTT. The encoded protein is CASSIEGTSADTQYF. This chain connects TRBV19 to TRBJ2-3, with TRBD2 matching 10 bases. The CDR3 is 15 residues long. V shed 0 bases and J 4 bases; nucleotides not matched to a gene: 1. CDR1 and CDR2 from the germline V gene are LNHDA and SQIVND (reference sequence).

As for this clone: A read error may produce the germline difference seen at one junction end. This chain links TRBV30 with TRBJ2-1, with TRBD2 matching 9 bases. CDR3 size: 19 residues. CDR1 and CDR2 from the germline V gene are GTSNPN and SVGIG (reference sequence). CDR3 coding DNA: TGTGCCTGGAGCGCTGCCCCCAGCGGGGGGCTACGCTCCCACAATGAGCAGTTCTTC. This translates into CAWSAAPSGGLRSHNEQFF.

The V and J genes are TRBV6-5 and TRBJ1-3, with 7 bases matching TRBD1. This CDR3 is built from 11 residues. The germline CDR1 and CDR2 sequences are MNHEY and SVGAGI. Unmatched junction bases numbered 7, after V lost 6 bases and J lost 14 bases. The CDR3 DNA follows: TGTGCCAGCAGGCTACAGGGGCCTCTATATTTT. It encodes CASRLQGPLYF.

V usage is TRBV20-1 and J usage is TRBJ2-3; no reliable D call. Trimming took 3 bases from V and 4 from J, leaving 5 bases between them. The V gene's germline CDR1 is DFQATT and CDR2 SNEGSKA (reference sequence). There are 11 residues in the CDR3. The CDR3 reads CSASIADTQYF. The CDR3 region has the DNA TGCAGTGCTAGTATAGCAGATACGCAGTATTTT.